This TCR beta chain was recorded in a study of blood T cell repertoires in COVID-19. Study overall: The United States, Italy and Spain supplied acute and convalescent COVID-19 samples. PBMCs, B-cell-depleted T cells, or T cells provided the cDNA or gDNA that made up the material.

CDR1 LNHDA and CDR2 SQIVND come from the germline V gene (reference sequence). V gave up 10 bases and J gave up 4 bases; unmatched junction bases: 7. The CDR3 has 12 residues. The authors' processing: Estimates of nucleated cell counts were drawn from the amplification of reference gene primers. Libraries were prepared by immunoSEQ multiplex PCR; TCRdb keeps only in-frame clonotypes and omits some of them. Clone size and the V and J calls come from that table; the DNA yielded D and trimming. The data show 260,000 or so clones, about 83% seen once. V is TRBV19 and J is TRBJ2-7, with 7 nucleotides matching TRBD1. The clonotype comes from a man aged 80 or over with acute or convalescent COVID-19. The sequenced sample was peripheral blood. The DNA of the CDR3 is TGTGCCACATCGGGACAGCTATACGAGCAGTACTTC. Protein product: CATSGQLYEQYF.